This TCR beta chain was identified during a study of blood T cell repertoires in COVID-19. Study-wide context: Acute-phase and convalescent COVID-19 samples originated in the United States, Italy and Spain.

Study processing details: Quantification of nucleated cells was approximated via reference gene primer amplification. Data came from immunoSEQ multiplex PCR; TCRdb stores just in-frame clones and leaves some out. V and J calls and clone size follow that table, whereas D and trimming were derived from the DNA. The profile shows some 260,000 clones, under 85% of them singletons. The CDR3 is made up of 17 amino acids. V was pared by 4 bases and J by 1 base, with 17 bases between. Germline V gene lookup returns CDR1 MDHEN and CDR2 SYDVKM. Material for sequencing was peripheral blood. This sequence was found in a woman aged 40-49 years with active or convalescent COVID-19. The V and J genes are TRBV28 and TRBJ1-3; D is ambiguous. CDR3 sequence reads: CASSSAGKSWSGNTIYF. The CDR3 region has the DNA TGTGCCAGCAGTTCTGCGGGTAAGAGCTGGTCTGGAAACACCATATATTTT. The full variable domain, completed using reference TRBV28 and TRBJ1-3, is DVKVTQSSRYLVKRTGEKVFLECVQDMDHENMFWYRQDPGLGLRLIYFSYDVKMKEKGDIPEGYSVSREKKERFSLILESASTNQTSMYLCASSSAGKSWSGNTIYFGEGSWLTVV.